Presented here are 27 T cell receptor beta chains from one specimen sequenced in a study of OX40 agonist ivuxolimab in advanced cancers. The protocol was immunoSEQ multiplex PCR, while the TCRdb copy is restricted to in-frame clones and leaves out a portion. The table shows tens of thousands of clones, with 90% to 95% occurring only once. The sequencing used CD4+ or CD8+ T cells sorted from blood, collected in a trial of the OX40 agonist ivuxolimab. All receptors derive from an adult with an advanced solid tumor such as melanoma, head and neck, liver or kidney cancer.

The rearrangement links TRBV7-9 to TRBJ2-2, with D possibly matching TRBD1 (5 bases). Germline V gene data show CDR1 as SEHNR and CDR2 as FQNEAQ (reference sequence). The CDR3 is 14 amino acids. Deletions cut 1 base from V and 4 bases from J, with 7 bases between. The CDR3 sequence is CASSLGQGTGELFF. The CDR3 DNA reads TGTGCCAGCAGCTTAGGTCAGGGCACCGGGGAGCTGTTTTTT. The full variable domain, completed using reference TRBV7-9 and TRBJ2-2, is DTGVSQNPRHKITKRGQNVTFRCDPISEHNRLYWYRQTLGQGPEFLTYFQNEAQLEKSRLLSDRFSAERPKGSFSTLEIQRTEQGDSAMYLCASSLGQGTGELFFGEGSRLTVL.

The V gene is TRBV19, the J gene TRBJ1-1, with D unresolved. CDR3 size: 13 residues. Germline assignment: CDR1 LNHDA and CDR2 SQIVND (reference sequence). V lost 1 base, J lost 6 bases, and 9 bases lay in between. Written as DNA, the CDR3 is TGTGCCAGTAGTATAGCCACGGGCGCTGAAGCTTTCTTT. Protein: CASSIATGAEAFF.

The V gene is TRBV28, the J gene TRBJ1-1; no definite D call. The CDR3 runs to 13 residues. Germline V gene sequence: CDR1 MDHEN, CDR2 SYDVKM. Trimming took off 3 bases at V and 6 bases at J, with 11 bases between the two ends. CDR3 protein: CASSFNVDAEAFF. In nucleotides, the CDR3 is TGTGCCAGCAGTTTTAATGTCGACGCTGAAGCTTTCTTT.

The V gene is TRBV9, the J gene TRBJ2-1, with D hard to call. Trimming pared 4 bases from V and 6 bases from J, leaving 14 bases between. In germline, CDR1 is SGDLS, CDR2 YYNGEE. The CDR3 length is 14 residues. CDR3 sequence reads: CASSLDRAINEQFF. Written as DNA, the CDR3 is TGTGCCAGCAGCTTAGACCGGGCCATCAATGAGCAGTTCTTC. Based on the CDR3 plus reference TRBV9 and TRBJ2-1, the full variable domain is DSGVTQTPKHLITATGQRVTLRCSPRSGDLSVYWYQQSLDQGLQFLIQYYNGEERAKGNILERFSAQQFPDLHSELNLSSLELGDSALYFCASSLDRAINEQFFGPGTRLTVL.

The chain employs TRBV4-1 and TRBJ1-4; possible D gene TRBD1, 5 bases. The CDR3 totals 14 residues. Looked up from germline, CDR1 is MGHRA and CDR2 is YSYEKL. V lost 4 bases to trimming and J lost 7 bases, with 13 bases between them. The CDR3 DNA follows: TGCGCCAGCAGCCCAGTTGGGGGACTTGAAAAACTGTTTTTT. Translating gives CASSPVGGLEKLFF.

In this sample, this clone turned up a few times. V gene TRBV11-3 combines with J gene TRBJ2-1; D is perhaps TRBD1 or TRBD2 (6 bases each). The CDR3 sequence is 12 residues long. The germline V gene has CDR1 SGHNT and CDR2 YENEEA. V was shortened by 6 bases and J by 9 bases, with 12 bases between the two germline ends. The DNA for the CDR3 is TGTGCCAGCAGGGGGGGCCGAGGTGAGCAGTTCTTC. Its protein product is CASRGGRGEQFF.

Only a few counts were recorded for this clone. This sequence joins TRBV28 and TRBJ2-7; D remains ambiguous. The CDR3 runs 18 residues. Per germline, CDR1 MDHEN and CDR2 SYDVKM. V was trimmed by 3 bases and J by 7 bases, leaving 28 bases between them. For the CDR3, the DNA is TGTGCCAGCAGTTTCCCACGCACGGGCACCCAAAACACCTGGGAGCAGTACTTC. Its protein is CASSFPRTGTQNTWEQYF.

The V call is TRBV7-8, the J call TRBJ1-4; maybe TRBD1 (6 bases). V was trimmed by 5 bases and J by 10 bases, leaving 20 bases between them. The CDR3 runs 15 residues. Germline V gene data show CDR1 as SGHVS and CDR2 as FQNEAQ. The CDR3, as DNA: TGTGCCAGCAGCCCGGGGGTGTTACAGGGCGGAAAACTGTTTTTT. Amino acid sequence: CASSPGVLQGGKLFF.

The chain employs TRBV4-3 and TRBJ2-5, with unresolved D. This CDR3 is 14 amino acids long. Trimming cost V 0 bases and J 4 bases, with 9 bases left between them. Germline assignment: CDR1 LGHNA and CDR2 YSLEER. The CDR3 loop is CASSQDRARETQYF. Written as DNA, the CDR3 is TGCGCCAGCAGCCAAGATCGTGCCCGAGAGACCCAGTACTTC.

The chain couples TRBV5-1 to TRBJ1-1; D not certain. CDR1 and CDR2 (germline): SGHRS, YFSETQ. Trimming removed 1 base from V and 6 bases from J, with 10 bases in between. The CDR3 covers 13 residues. CDR3 region: CASSLSLTAEAFF. In DNA, the CDR3 is TGCGCCAGCAGCTTGTCCCTAACTGCTGAAGCTTTCTTT.

The chain couples TRBV2 to TRBJ2-1; the D is unclear. The CDR3 totals 15 residues. Trimming pared 8 bases from V and 5 bases from J, leaving 19 bases between. Germline CDR1 and CDR2: SNHLY and FYNNEI. In nucleotides, the CDR3 is TGTGCCAGCTCTTATCCCTCGTTGCCCCACAATGAGCAGTTCTTC. Translation gives CASSYPSLPHNEQFF.

In this sample, this clone turned up once. V gene TRBV6-5 combines with J gene TRBJ2-5; D possibly corresponds to TRBD2 (6 bases). CDR3 size: 13 residues. Trimming shortened V by 8 bases and J by 4 bases, and 14 bases separated the two germline ends. Germline V lookup: CDR1 MNHEY, CDR2 SVGAGI. Here the CDR3 DNA reads TGTGCCAGCGCCCCAGCGGGTCTAGAGACCCAGTACTTC. It codes for CASAPAGLETQYF.

The genes are TRBV15 and TRBJ2-3, with 10 bases lining up with TRBD1. Germline V lookup: CDR1 LNHNV, CDR2 YYDKDF (reference sequence). Germline trimming cut 1 base from V and 8 bases from J; bases unmatched to any gene: 9. This CDR3 region has 16 residues. The CDR3 protein is CATSRAGTGELGTQYF. CDR3 nucleotides: TGTGCCACCAGCAGAGCCGGGACAGGGGAGCTGGGTACGCAGTATTTT.

In its sample, this clone was seen once. The chain uses TRBV27 and TRBJ1-5; unclear D gene. V lost 6 bases to trimming and J lost 2 bases, with 17 bases between them. The CDR3 is 16 residues long. CDR1 MNHEY and CDR2 SMNVEV come from the germline V gene (reference sequence). For the CDR3, the DNA is TGTGCCAGCAGAACTCTCAGAGGCGAAGGCAATCAGCCCCAGCATTTT. Protein product: CASRTLRGEGNQPQHF.

The V gene is TRBV27, the J gene TRBJ2-6, with D hard to call. The CDR3 covers 17 residues. The germline V gene encodes CDR1 MNHEY and CDR2 SMNVEV (reference sequence). V gave up 0 bases and J gave up 0 bases, with 9 bases separating them. CDR3 nucleotide sequence: TGTGCCAGCAGTTTATCCTTACAGTACTCTGGGGCCAACGTCCTGACTTTC. Its translation is CASSLSLQYSGANVLTF.

As concerns this clone: Other DNA variants within this sample encode the same CDR3. The chain joins TRBV6-1 to TRBJ2-2; a weak D match, TRBD2 (5 bases). The CDR3 is 14 amino acids. With 2 bases removed from V and 5 bases from J, the gap between germline ends came to 9 bases. Germline CDR1 reads MNHNS; CDR2 reads SASEGT. Here the CDR3 DNA reads TGTGCCAGCAGTGAACACCGAGGGACCGGGGAGCTGTTTTTT. Protein: CASSEHRGTGELFF.

This rearrangement joins TRBV7-9 to TRBJ2-4; the D gene is possibly TRBD2 (5 bases). Germline CDR1 and CDR2: SEHNR and FQNEAQ (reference sequence). The CDR3 loop spans 18 amino acids. The V end was cut by 1 base, the J end by 1 base, with 17 bases between. CDR3 amino acids: CASSLVDSPWEAKNIQYF. CDR3 sequence (DNA): TGTGCCAGCAGCTTAGTAGATTCGCCTTGGGAGGCCAAAAACATTCAGTACTTC.

V usage is TRBV14 and J usage is TRBJ2-5; D gene ambiguous. CDR1 SGHDN and CDR2 FVKESK come from the germline V gene. The ends were cut back, 4 bases at V and 4 bases at J, with 19 bases in the middle. The CDR3 totals 16 residues. Written as DNA, the CDR3 is TGTGCCAGCAGCCGGAACCCGGGCCCCCTCGTAGAGACCCAGTACTTC. This gives the protein CASSRNPGPLVETQYF.

This clone ranks as medium-sized. The gene calls are TRBV9 and TRBJ1-1; 9 bases match TRBD1. Per germline, CDR1 SGDLS and CDR2 YYNGEE. V lost 3 bases and J lost 8; bases outside the gene matches: 5. The CDR3 runs to 13 residues. CDR3 sequence: CASSGGGTGEAFF. The CDR3 DNA reads as TGTGCCAGCAGCGGAGGAGGGACAGGGGAAGCTTTCTTT.

The V call is TRBV30, the J call TRBJ1-4; 11 bases line up with TRBD1. From germline, CDR1 is GTSNPN and CDR2 SVGIG (reference sequence). The CDR3 is 15 residues long. The ends lost 3 bases at V and 7 bases at J; junction bases unmatched: 7. For the CDR3, the DNA is TGTGCCTGGAGCCTCGGACAGGGGGCTCGTGAAAAACTGTTTTTT. Protein sequence: CAWSLGQGAREKLFF.

The chain couples TRBV5-4 to TRBJ2-5, with 9 bases that match TRBD2. This CDR3 contains 15 residues. In germline, CDR1 is SGHNT, CDR2 YYREEE (reference sequence). V lost 4 bases and J lost 3; bases outside the gene matches: 7. In DNA, the CDR3 is TGTGCCAGCAGCGTTTTGGTAGCGGGGGAAGAGACCCAGTACTTC. Amino acid sequence: CASSVLVAGEETQYF. Full variable domain (rest looked up from reference TRBV5-4 and TRBJ2-5): ETGVTQSPTHLIKTRGQQVTLRCSSQSGHNTVSWYQQALGQGPQFIFQYYREEENGRGNFPPRFSGLQFPNYSSELNVNALELDDSALYLCASSVLVAGEETQYFGPGTRLLVL.

The genes are TRBV15 and TRBJ2-1, with 7 bases lining up with TRBD2. V lost 4 bases to trimming and J lost 10 bases; unmatched junction nucleotides: 16. Germline CDR1 reads LNHNV; CDR2 reads YYDKDF (reference sequence). The CDR3 is 16 amino acids. In nucleotides, the CDR3 is TGTGCCACCAGCACCGGGAGGAGCGGGGCGGGTCAGGAGCAGTTCTTC. Residues: CATSTGRSGAGQEQFF.

This chain joins TRBV10-3 and TRBJ2-7; 12 nucleotides align to TRBD1. The CDR3 loop spans 19 amino acids. The germline V gene encodes CDR1 ENHRY and CDR2 SYGVKD. V shed 4 bases, J shed 3 bases, and the junction held 16 bases outside the gene matches. The CDR3, as DNA: TGTGCCATCAGTGGAGGGGACAGGGGGCCAACCATGCCCTACTACGAGCAGTACTTC. This gives the protein CAISGGDRGPTMPYYEQYF.

The chain couples TRBV4-1 to TRBJ2-7; TRBD2 might be the D (6 bases). This CDR3 contains 15 residues. Germline CDR1 is MGHRA and CDR2 is YSYEKL. Trimming shortened V by 4 bases and J by 6 bases, and 19 bases separated the two germline ends. As DNA, the CDR3 is TGCGCCAGCAGCCGTTTGGCTAGCGCAGGTCTCGAGCAGTACTTC. As protein: CASSRLASAGLEQYF.

The rearrangement uses TRBV12-5 and TRBJ2-1; 7 nucleotides align to TRBD1. The length of the CDR3 is 14 residues. Germline CDR1 and CDR2: LGHNT and FRNRAP. Trimming took 4 bases from V and 1 from J; bases not matched to a gene: 1. For the CDR3, the DNA is TGTGCTAGTGGTTGGACAGGATCCTACAATGAGCAGTTCTTC. Protein: CASGWTGSYNEQFF.

This sequence joins TRBV2 and TRBJ1-6; no firm D call. The germline CDR1 and CDR2 sequences are SNHLY and FYNNEI. Deletions cut 8 bases from V and 0 bases from J, with 14 bases between. This CDR3 has 16 residues. CDR3 sequence reads: CASSELGYSYNSPLHF. For the CDR3, the DNA is TGTGCCAGCTCGGAGCTAGGCTACTCCTATAATTCACCCCTCCACTTT.

The J gene is TRBJ1-1, the V gene TRBV12-5, with D unclear. The CDR3 is 14 residues long. Germline V gives CDR1 LGHNT, CDR2 FRNRAP. With 10 bases removed from V and 0 bases from J, the gap between germline ends came to 15 bases. CDR3: CATRLDKMNTEAFF. CDR3 bases: TGTGCTACCCGTTTGGATAAGATGAACACTGAAGCTTTCTTT.